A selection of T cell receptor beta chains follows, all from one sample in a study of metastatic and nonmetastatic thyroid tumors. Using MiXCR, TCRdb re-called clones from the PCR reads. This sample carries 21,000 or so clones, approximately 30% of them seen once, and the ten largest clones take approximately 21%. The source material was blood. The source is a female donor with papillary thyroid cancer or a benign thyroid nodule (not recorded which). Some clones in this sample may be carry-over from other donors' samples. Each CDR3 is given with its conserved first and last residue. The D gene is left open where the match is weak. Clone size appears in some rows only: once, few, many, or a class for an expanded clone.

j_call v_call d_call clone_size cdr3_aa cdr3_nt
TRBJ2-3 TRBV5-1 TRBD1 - CASSPGQAADTQYF TGCGCCAGCAGCCCGGGACAGGCGGCAGATACGCAGTATTTT
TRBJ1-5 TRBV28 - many CASREFSNQPQHF TGTGCCAGCAGAGAATTCAGCAATCAGCCCCAGCATTTT
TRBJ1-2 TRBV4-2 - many CASSQDRVDYGYTF TGTGCCAGCAGCCAAGATCGCGTGGACTATGGCTACACCTTC
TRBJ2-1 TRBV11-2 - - CASSLRGSRNEQFF TGTGCCAGCAGCTTAAGGGGGAGTAGGAATGAGCAGTTCTTC
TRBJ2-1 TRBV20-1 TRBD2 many CSARELAGESNEQFF TGCAGTGCTAGAGAACTAGCGGGGGAGTCCAATGAGCAGTTCTTC
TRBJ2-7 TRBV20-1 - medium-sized CSANSPTAQAYEQYF TGCAGTGCTAACTCCCCCACAGCGCAGGCATACGAGCAGTACTTC
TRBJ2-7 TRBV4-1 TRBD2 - CASSPEVGGLNDEQYF TGCGCCAGCAGCCCTGAGGTCGGGGGGTTGAACGACGAGCAGTACTTC
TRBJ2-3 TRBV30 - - CAWSEGTDTQYF TGTGCCTGGAGTGAGGGCACAGATACGCAGTATTTT
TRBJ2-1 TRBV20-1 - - CRSAPGDNAQFF TGCAGGAGTGCACCAGGCGACAATGCGCAGTTCTTC
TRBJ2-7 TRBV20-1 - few CSAKDRYSYEQYF TGCAGTGCTAAAGACAGGTACTCCTACGAGCAGTACTTC
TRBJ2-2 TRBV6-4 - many CASSGTGSAGELFF TGTGCCAGCAGTGGCACAGGGAGCGCCGGGGAGCTGTTTTTT
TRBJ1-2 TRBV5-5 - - CASTQGYGYTF TGTGCCAGCACCCAGGGGTATGGCTACACCTTC
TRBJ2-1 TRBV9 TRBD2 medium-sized CASSVGLANNEQFF TGTGCCAGCAGCGTGGGACTAGCGAACAATGAGCAGTTCTTC
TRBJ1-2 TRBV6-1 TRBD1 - CASSRDRAGGYTF TGTGCCAGCAGTCGGGACAGGGCAGGCGGCTACACCTTC
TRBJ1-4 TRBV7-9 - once CASSIPDVNEKLFF TGTGCCAGCAGCATACCAGATGTGAATGAAAAACTGTTTTTT
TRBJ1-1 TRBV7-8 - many CASSPGPRSAFF TGTGCCAGCAGCCCCGGGCCCCGATCGGCTTTCTTT
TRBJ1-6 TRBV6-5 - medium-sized CASSYGQNSPLHF TGTGCCAGCAGTTATGGGCAGAATTCACCCCTCCACTTT
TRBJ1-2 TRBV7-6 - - CASSLESGRANYGYTF TGTGCCAGCAGCTTAGAAAGCGGCAGGGCTAACTATGGCTACACCTTC
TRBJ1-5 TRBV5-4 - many CASSLDQDQPQHF TGTGCCAGCAGCTTGGATCAGGACCAGCCCCAGCATTTT
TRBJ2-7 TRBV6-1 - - CASSSRGEQYF TGTGCCAGCAGCTCCAGGGGCGAGCAGTACTTC
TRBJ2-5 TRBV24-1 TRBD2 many CATSDSGTSGGHRATQYF TGTGCCACCAGTGATTCCGGGACTAGCGGGGGGCACCGGGCCACCCAGTACTTC
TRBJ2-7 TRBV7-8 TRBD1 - CASSSRTGLNSYEQYF TGTGCCAGCAGCTCGAGGACAGGGCTAAACTCCTACGAGCAGTACTTC
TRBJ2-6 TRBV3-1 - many CASSPTSGANVLTF TGTGCCAGCAGCCCCACCTCTGGGGCCAACGTCCTGACTTTC
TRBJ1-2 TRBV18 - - CASSSEILAGYGYTF TGTGCCAGCTCATCCGAGATTCTAGCGGGCTATGGCTACACCTTC
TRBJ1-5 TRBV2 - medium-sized CASTQRAGRNSNQPQHF TGTGCCAGCACCCAGAGGGCGGGGAGAAATAGCAATCAGCCCCAGCATTTT
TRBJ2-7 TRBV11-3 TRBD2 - CASSNRLAGGPVKSEQYF TGTGCCAGCAGCAATCGACTAGCGGGAGGGCCTGTTAAGTCCGAGCAGTACTTC
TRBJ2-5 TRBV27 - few CASRGQVAQYF TGTGCCAGCAGGGGCCAAGTGGCCCAGTACTTC
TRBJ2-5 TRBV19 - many CASSTGQPETQYF TGTGCCAGTAGTACCGGGCAGCCAGAGACCCAGTACTTC
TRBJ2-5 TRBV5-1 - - CASSSATSQETQYF TGCGCCAGCAGCTCCGCCACATCGCAAGAGACCCAGTACTTC